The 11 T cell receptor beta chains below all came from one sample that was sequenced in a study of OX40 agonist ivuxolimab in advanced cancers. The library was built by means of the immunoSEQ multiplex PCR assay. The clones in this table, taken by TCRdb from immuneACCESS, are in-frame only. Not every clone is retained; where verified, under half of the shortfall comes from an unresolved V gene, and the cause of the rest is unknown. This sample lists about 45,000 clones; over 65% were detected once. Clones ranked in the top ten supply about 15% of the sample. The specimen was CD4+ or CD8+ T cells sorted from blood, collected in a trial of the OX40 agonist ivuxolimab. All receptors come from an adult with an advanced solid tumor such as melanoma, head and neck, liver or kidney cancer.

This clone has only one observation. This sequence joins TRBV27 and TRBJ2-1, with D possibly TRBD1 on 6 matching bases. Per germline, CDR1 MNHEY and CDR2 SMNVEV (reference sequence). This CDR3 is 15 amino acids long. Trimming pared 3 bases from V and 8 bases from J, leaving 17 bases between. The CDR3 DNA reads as TGTGCCAGCAGTTTCACAGGGCTCAATTGGGATGAGCAGTTCTTC. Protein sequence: CASSFTGLNWDEQFF.

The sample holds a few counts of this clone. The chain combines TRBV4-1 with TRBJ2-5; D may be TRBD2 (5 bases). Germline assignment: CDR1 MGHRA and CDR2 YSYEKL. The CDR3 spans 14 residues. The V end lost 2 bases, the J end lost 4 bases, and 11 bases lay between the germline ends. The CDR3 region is CASSQFVEVETQYF. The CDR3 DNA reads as TGCGCCAGCAGCCAATTTGTGGAGGTAGAGACCCAGTACTTC.

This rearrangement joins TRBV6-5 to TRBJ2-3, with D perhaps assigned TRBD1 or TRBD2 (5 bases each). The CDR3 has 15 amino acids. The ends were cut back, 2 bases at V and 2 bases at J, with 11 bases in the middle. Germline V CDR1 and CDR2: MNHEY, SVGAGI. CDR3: CASSYMGPPTDTQYF. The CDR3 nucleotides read TGTGCCAGCAGTTACATGGGACCCCCCACAGATACGCAGTATTTT.

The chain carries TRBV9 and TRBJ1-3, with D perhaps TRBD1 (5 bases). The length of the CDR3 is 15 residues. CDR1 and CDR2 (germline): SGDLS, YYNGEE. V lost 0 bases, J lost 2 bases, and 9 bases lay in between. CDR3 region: CASSVGVRAGNTIYF. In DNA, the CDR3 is TGTGCCAGCAGCGTAGGGGTCAGGGCTGGAAACACCATATATTTT.

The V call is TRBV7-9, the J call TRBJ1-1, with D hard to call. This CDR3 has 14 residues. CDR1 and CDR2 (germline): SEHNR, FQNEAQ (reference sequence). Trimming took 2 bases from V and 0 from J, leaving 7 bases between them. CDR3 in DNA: TGTGCCAGCAGCTTATCCGGGATGAACACTGAAGCTTTCTTT. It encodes CASSLSGMNTEAFF.

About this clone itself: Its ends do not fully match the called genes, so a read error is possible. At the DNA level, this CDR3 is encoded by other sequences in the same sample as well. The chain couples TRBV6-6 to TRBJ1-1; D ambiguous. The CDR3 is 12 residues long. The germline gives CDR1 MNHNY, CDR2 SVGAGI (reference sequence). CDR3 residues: CASSYSSTEAFF. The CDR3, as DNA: TGTGCCAGCAGCTACTCAAGTACTGAAGCTTTCTTT.

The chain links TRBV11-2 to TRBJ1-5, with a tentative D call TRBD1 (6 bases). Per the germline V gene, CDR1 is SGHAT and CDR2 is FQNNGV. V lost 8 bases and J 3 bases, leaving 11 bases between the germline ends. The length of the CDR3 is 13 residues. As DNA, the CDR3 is TGTGCCAGCTCCTGGACAGCCAATCAGCCCCAGCATTTT. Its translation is CASSWTANQPQHF.

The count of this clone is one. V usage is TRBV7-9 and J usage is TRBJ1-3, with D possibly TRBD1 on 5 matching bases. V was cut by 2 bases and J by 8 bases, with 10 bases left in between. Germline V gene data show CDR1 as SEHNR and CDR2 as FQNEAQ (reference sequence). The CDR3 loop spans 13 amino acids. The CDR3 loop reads CASSLLRGDTIYF. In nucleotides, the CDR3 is TGTGCCAGCAGCTTACTTCGGGGGGACACCATATATTTT.

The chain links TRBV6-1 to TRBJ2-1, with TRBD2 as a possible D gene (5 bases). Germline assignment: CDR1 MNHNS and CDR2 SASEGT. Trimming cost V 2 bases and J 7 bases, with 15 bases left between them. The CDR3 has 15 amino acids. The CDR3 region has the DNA TGTGCCAGCAGTGAAAATGTCGGCCGAGGGAATGAGCAGTTCTTC. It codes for CASSENVGRGNEQFF.

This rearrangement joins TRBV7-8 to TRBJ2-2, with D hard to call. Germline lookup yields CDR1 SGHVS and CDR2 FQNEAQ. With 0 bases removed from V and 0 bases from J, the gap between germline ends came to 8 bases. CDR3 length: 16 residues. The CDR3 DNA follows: TGTGCCAGCAGCTTAGCCTGGGCGGCGAACACCGGGGAGCTGTTTTTT. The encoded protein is CASSLAWAANTGELFF.

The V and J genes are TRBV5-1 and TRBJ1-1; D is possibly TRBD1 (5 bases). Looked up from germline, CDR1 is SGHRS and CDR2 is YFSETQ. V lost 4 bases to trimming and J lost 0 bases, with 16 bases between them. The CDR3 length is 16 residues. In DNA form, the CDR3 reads TGCGCCAGCAGCAACGTTGACAGTTACCTGAACACTGAAGCTTTCTTT. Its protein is CASSNVDSYLNTEAFF.